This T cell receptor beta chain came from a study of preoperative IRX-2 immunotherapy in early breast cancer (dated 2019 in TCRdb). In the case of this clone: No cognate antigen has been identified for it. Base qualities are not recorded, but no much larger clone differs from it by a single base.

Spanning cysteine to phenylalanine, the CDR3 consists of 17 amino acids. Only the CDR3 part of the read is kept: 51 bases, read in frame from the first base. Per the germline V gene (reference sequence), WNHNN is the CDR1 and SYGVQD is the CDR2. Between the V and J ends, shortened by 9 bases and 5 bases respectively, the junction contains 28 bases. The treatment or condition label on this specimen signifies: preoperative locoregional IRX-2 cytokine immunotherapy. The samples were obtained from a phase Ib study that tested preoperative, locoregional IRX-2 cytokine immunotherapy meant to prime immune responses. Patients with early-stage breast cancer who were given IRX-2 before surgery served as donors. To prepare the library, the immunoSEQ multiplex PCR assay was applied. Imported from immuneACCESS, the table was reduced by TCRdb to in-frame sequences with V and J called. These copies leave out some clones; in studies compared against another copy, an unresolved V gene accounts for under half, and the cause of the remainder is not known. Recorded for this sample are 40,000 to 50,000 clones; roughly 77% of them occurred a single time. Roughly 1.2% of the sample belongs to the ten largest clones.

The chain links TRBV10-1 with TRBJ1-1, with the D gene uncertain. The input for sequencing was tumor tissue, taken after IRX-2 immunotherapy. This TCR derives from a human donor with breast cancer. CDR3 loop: CASLPKARGVKGTEAFF. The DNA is TGCGCCAGTCTACCTAAAGCCCGAGGTGTTAAGGGAACTGAAGCTTTCTTT.